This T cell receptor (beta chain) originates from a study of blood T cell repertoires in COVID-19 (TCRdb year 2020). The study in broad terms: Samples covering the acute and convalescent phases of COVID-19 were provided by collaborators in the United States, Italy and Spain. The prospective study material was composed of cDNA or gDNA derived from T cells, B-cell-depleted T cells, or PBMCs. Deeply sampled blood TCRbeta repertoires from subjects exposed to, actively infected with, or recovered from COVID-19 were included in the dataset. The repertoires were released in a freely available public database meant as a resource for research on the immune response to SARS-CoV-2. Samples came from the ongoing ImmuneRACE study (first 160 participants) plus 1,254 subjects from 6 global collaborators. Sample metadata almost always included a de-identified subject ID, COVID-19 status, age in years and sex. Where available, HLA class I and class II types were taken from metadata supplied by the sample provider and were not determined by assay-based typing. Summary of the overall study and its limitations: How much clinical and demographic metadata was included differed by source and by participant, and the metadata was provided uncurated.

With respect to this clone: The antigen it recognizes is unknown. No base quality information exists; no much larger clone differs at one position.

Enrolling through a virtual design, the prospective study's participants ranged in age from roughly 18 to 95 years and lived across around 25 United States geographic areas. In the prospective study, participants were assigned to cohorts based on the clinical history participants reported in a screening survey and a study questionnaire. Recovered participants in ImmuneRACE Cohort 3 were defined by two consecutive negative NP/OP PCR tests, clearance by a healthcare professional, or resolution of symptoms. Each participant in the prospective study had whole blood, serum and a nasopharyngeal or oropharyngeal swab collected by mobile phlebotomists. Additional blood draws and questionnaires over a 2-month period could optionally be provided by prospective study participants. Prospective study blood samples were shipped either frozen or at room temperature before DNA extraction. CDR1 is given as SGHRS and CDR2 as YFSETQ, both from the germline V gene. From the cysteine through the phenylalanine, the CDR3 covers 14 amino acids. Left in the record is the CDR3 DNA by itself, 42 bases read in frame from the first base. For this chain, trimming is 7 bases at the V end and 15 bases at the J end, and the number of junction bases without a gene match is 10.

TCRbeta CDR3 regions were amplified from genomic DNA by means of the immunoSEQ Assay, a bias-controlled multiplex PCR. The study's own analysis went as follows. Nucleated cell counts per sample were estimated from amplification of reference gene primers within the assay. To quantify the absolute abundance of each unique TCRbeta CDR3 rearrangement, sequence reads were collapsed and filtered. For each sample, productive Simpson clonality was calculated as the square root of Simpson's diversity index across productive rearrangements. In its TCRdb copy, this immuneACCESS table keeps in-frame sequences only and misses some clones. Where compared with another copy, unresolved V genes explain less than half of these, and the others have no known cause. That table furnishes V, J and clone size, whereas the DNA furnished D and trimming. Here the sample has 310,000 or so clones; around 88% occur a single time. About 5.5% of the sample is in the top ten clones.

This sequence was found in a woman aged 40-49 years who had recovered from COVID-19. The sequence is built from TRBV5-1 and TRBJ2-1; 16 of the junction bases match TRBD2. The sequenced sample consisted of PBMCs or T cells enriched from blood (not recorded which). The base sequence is TGCGCCAGCTTTGAGGGGACTAGCGGGAGGGCGGCGTTCTTC. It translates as CASFEGTSGRAAFF.